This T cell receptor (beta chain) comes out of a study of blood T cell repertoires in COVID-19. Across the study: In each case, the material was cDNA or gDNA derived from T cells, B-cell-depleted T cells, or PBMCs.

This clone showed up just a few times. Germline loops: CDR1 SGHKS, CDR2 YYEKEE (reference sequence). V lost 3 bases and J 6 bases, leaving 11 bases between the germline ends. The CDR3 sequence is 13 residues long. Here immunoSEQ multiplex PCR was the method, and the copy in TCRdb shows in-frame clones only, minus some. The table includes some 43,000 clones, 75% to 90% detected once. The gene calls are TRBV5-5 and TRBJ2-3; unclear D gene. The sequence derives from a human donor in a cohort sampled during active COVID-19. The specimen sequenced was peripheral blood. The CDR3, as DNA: TGTGCCAGCAGCTCCAGTACCCAGGATACGCAGTATTTT. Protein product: CASSSSTQDTQYF. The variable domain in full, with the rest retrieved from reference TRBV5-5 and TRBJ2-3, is DAGVTQSPTHLIKTRGQQVTLRCSPISGHKSVSWYQQVLGQGPQFIFQYYEKEERGRGNFPDRFSARQFPNYSSELNVNALLLGDSALYLCASSSSTQDTQYFGPGTRLTVL.